This T cell receptor (beta chain) is from a study of CD8 T cells in Susac syndrome. The study's findings and limits: Only a relatively small number of individuals were included in the TCR sequencing and HLA analysis.

CDR1 and CDR2 from the germline V gene are SQVTM and ANQGSEA. The CDR3 sequence is 15 residues long. With V trimmed by 5 bases and J by 3 bases, 6 bases remained unmatched. RNA was extracted with the RNeasy kit, and a quantity of roughly 0.5 to 1 ug was reverse transcribed using random hexamers. Amplification of TCR beta CDR3 spanned 54 Vbeta and 13 Jbeta via immunoSEQ multiplex PCR. TCRdb fed the immunoSEQ multiplex PCR reads into MiXCR, producing one record per CDR3 protein. The sample has 73,000 or so distinct CDR3 sequences, approximately 94% seen once; the top ten hold about 0.4%. Turning to this clonotype: Its antigen is still unknown.

CD8+ and CD4+ blood T cells underwent TCR beta sequencing. Negative isolation was applied to CD8+ and CD4+ T cells, and FACS enrichment was applied to TEMRA cells. V usage is TRBV29-1 and J usage is TRBJ2-7, with 14 nucleotides matching TRBD2. This clonotype originated in a human donor with multiple sclerosis. Sequencing was carried out using CD8+ T cells from PBMCs. Written as DNA, the CDR3 is TGCAGCGTTAAGGGGACTAGCGGGGGACACTACGAGCAGTACTTC. Protein product: CSVKGTSGGHYEQYF.